This T cell receptor beta chain derives from a study of cytomegalovirus exposure and HLA in healthy donors. The PCR had 60 Vbeta and 13 Jbeta primers. Sequencing was performed with immunoSEQ multiplex PCR; in TCRdb, only in-frame clones are kept and a portion is missing. The sample includes around 150,000 clones, 65% to 70% of them seen just once. The sequenced sample was PBMCs. The TCR was taken from a human donor in good health.

CDR3 sequence reads: CASSPSGGAGNYGYTF. DNA of the CDR3: TGTGCCAGCTCCCCCTCGGGAGGGGCGGGGAACTATGGCTACACCTTC. The rearrangement uses TRBV18 and TRBJ1-2; D perhaps matches TRBD1 (5 bases). CDR3 size: 16 residues. V was pared by 6 bases and J by 2 bases, with 19 bases between. CDR1 is KGHSH, CDR2 LQKENI, per germline.